Presented here are 3 T cell receptor beta chains from one specimen sequenced in a study of blood T cell repertoires in COVID-19. Assay used: immunoSEQ multiplex PCR; TCRdb lists only in-frame clones, some missing. This table holds some 91,000 clones, just over 90% found once. The sequenced material came from peripheral blood. These receptors originate from a man aged 55 to 69 with acute or convalescent COVID-19.

The V gene is TRBV3-1 (or the pseudogene TRBV3-2), the J gene TRBJ2-5, with 8 bases fitting TRBD2. Unmatched junction bases numbered 15, after V lost 1 base and J lost 5 bases. CDR3 length: 18 residues. Germline V gene lookup returns CDR1 LGHDT and CDR2 YNNKEL (reference sequence). The CDR3 sequence: CASSQASRRGAPGETQYF. Written as DNA, the CDR3 is TGTGCCAGCAGCCAAGCGTCTCGGCGGGGGGCCCCGGGGGAGACCCAGTACTTC.

The rearrangement uses TRBV12-5 and TRBJ1-2, with D perhaps matching TRBD1 (5 bases). Germline values: CDR1 LGHNT, CDR2 FRNRAP. There are 17 residues in the CDR3. V lost 2 bases and J lost 4, with 20 bases in between. CDR3: CASGLTPGGRGFYGYTF. The CDR3 nucleotides are TGTGCTAGTGGTTTGACACCCGGGGGACGGGGATTCTATGGCTACACCTTC.

V and J are TRBV27 and TRBJ2-7; D is uncertain. Per the germline V gene, CDR1 is MNHEY and CDR2 is SMNVEV (reference sequence). Trimming removed 6 bases at V and 6 bases at J, with 21 bases between. The CDR3 has 15 amino acids. The CDR3 DNA reads as TGTGCCAGCAGCCCGACCTATCAGGTCTCCGTCGAGCAGTACTTC. This sequence encodes CASSPTYQVSVEQYF.